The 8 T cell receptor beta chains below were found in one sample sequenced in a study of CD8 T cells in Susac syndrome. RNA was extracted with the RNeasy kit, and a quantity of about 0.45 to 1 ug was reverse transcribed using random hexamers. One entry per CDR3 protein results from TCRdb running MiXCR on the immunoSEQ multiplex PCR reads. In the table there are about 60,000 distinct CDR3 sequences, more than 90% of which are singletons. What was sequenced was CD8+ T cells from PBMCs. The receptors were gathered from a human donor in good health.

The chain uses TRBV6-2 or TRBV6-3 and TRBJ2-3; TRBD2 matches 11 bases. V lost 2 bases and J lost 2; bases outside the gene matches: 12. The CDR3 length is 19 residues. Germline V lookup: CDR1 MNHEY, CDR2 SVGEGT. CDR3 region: CASSYHPPTSGKITDTQYF. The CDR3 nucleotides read TGTGCCAGCAGTTACCACCCCCCGACTAGCGGGAAGATCACAGATACGCAGTATTTT.

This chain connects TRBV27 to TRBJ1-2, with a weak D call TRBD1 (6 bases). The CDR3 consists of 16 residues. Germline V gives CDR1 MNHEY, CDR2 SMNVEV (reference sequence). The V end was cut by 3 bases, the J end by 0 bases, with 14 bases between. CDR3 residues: CASSFLLQGSNYGYTF. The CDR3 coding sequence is TGTGCCAGCAGTTTCCTTTTACAGGGCTCTAACTATGGCTACACCTTC.

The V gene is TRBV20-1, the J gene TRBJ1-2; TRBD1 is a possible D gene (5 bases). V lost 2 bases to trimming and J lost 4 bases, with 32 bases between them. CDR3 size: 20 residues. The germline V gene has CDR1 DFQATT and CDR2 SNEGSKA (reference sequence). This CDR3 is CSARHTRPTETDPSGYGYTF. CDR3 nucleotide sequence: TGCAGTGCTAGACACACCCGTCCGACCGAGACAGATCCTTCGGGCTATGGCTACACCTTC.

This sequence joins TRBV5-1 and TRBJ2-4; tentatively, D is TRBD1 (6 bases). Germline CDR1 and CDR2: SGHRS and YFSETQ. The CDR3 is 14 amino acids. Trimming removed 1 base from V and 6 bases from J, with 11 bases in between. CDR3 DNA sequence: TGCGCCAGCAGCTTGAATGGACAGAGAAACATTCAGTACTTC. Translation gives CASSLNGQRNIQYF.

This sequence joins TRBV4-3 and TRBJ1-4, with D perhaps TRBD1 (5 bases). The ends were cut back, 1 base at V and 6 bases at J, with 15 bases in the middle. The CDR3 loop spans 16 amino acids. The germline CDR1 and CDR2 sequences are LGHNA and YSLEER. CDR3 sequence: CASSQVGAGWDEKLFF. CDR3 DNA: TGCGCCAGCAGCCAAGTCGGGGCAGGGTGGGATGAAAAACTGTTTTTT.

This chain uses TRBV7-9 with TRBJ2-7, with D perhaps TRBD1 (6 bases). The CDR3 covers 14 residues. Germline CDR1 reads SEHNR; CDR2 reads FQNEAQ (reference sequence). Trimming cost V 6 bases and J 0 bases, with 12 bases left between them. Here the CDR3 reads CASSKTGASYEQYF. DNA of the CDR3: TGTGCCAGCAGTAAGACAGGCGCCTCCTACGAGCAGTACTTC. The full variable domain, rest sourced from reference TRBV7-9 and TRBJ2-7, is DTGVSQNPRHKITKRGQNVTFRCDPISEHNRLYWYRQTLGQGPEFLTYFQNEAQLEKSRLLSDRFSAERPKGSFSTLEIQRTEQGDSAMYLCASSKTGASYEQYFGPGTRLTVT.

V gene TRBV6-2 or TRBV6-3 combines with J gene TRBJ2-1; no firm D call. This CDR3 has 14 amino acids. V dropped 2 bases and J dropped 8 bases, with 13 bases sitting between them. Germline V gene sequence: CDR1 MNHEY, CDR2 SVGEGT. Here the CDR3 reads CASSYTDLEDEQFF. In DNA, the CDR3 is TGTGCCAGCAGTTACACGGACCTTGAGGATGAGCAGTTCTTC.

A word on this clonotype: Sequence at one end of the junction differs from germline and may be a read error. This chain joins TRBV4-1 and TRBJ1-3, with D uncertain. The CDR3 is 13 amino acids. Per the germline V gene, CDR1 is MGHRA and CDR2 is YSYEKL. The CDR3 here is CASSQRNGNAIYF. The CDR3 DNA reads TGCGCCAGCAGCCAAAGGAATGGAAACGCCATATATTTT.